This record covers a single T cell receptor beta chain. Its target is unknown. This specimen comes from a study of identifying expanded T cells in peripheral blood. The study, taken as a whole, reports: About 1.2 clones differed between technical replicates, versus about 15 and 19 over time. Across healthy donors, higher total template counts meant significantly greater approximately two-week count variance.

Germline V gene data show CDR1 as SGHAT and CDR2 as FQNNGV. V was trimmed by 4 bases and J by 5 bases, leaving 20 bases between them. The CDR3 totals 16 residues. Data came from immunoSEQ multiplex PCR; TCRdb stores just in-frame clones and leaves some out. Of more than 75,000 clones listed, approximately 83% were seen once; the top ten hold about 5.6%. During the collection period, no donor immune events like infections were recorded. This TCR was recovered from a person aged 18 to 75 in good health. The rearrangement links TRBV11-2 to TRBJ1-2; maybe TRBD1 (5 bases). The sequenced sample was blood. The CDR3, as DNA: TGTGCCAGCAGCTCTGGACCGACCGGGACTGATTATGGCTACACCTTC. Encoded protein: CASSSGPTGTDYGYTF.